The T cell receptor beta chain described here comes from a study of Tregs in tolerant kidney transplant recipients. Here immunoSEQ multiplex PCR was the method, and the copy in TCRdb shows in-frame clones only, minus some. The data show 60,000 to 75,000 clones, with approximately 83% seen just once and around 2.3% held by the top ten. Germline V CDR1 and CDR2: MNHEY, SMNVEV (reference sequence). There are 15 residues in the CDR3. J gave up 3 bases and V 6 bases, and 7 bases lay outside the gene matches. As concerns this clone: Its antigen is unidentified.

Unstimulated Tregs (CD4+CD25+CD127-) and CD4+CD25- non-Tregs were sorted from PBMCs. Before regulatory T cell sorting, thawed PBMCs rested overnight at 37°C in about 190 IU/ml IL-2. Study observations and caveats: Activated donor B cell expansion appeared to reveal the most relevant donor-specific TCRbeta repertoire.

The chain links TRBV27 to TRBJ2-7; 11 bases line up with TRBD2. The specimen was Tregs from blood, collected before the transplant. This TCR was recovered from a human donor who received a combined kidney and bone marrow transplant. CDR3 sequence: CASRETSGTFYEQYF. The CDR3 nucleotides are TGTGCCAGCAGGGAGACTAGCGGGACCTTCTACGAGCAGTACTTC.